This TCR beta chain was captured in a study of cytotoxic CD8 clonotypes in ibrutinib-treated CLL. The planned depth of sequencing spanned 1 in 200,000 to 1 in 1 million T cells. The data were produced by immunoSEQ multiplex PCR, yet TCRdb's version contains in-frame clones alone and is incomplete. Altogether some 200,000 clones are present, just under 80% being singletons, with the ten largest covering roughly 11%. Study outcomes and limitations: Sampling time points were not equivalent between sustained-remission and progressing patients.

Worth noting for this clone: Its antigen is not identified.

Germline V gene sequence: CDR1 KGHSH, CDR2 LQKENI. This CDR3 contains 16 residues. Trimming cost V 4 bases and J 8 bases; bases outside gene matches: 8. The chain is built from TRBV18 and TRBJ2-1; 13 positions match TRBD2. This receptor was identified in a human donor with chronic lymphocytic leukemia. Sequenced material: PBMCs, taken after 12 months of ibrutinib treatment. Here the CDR3 reads CASSHTSGREGDEQFF. For the CDR3, the DNA is TGTGCCAGCTCACATACTAGCGGGAGGGAAGGCGATGAGCAGTTCTTC.